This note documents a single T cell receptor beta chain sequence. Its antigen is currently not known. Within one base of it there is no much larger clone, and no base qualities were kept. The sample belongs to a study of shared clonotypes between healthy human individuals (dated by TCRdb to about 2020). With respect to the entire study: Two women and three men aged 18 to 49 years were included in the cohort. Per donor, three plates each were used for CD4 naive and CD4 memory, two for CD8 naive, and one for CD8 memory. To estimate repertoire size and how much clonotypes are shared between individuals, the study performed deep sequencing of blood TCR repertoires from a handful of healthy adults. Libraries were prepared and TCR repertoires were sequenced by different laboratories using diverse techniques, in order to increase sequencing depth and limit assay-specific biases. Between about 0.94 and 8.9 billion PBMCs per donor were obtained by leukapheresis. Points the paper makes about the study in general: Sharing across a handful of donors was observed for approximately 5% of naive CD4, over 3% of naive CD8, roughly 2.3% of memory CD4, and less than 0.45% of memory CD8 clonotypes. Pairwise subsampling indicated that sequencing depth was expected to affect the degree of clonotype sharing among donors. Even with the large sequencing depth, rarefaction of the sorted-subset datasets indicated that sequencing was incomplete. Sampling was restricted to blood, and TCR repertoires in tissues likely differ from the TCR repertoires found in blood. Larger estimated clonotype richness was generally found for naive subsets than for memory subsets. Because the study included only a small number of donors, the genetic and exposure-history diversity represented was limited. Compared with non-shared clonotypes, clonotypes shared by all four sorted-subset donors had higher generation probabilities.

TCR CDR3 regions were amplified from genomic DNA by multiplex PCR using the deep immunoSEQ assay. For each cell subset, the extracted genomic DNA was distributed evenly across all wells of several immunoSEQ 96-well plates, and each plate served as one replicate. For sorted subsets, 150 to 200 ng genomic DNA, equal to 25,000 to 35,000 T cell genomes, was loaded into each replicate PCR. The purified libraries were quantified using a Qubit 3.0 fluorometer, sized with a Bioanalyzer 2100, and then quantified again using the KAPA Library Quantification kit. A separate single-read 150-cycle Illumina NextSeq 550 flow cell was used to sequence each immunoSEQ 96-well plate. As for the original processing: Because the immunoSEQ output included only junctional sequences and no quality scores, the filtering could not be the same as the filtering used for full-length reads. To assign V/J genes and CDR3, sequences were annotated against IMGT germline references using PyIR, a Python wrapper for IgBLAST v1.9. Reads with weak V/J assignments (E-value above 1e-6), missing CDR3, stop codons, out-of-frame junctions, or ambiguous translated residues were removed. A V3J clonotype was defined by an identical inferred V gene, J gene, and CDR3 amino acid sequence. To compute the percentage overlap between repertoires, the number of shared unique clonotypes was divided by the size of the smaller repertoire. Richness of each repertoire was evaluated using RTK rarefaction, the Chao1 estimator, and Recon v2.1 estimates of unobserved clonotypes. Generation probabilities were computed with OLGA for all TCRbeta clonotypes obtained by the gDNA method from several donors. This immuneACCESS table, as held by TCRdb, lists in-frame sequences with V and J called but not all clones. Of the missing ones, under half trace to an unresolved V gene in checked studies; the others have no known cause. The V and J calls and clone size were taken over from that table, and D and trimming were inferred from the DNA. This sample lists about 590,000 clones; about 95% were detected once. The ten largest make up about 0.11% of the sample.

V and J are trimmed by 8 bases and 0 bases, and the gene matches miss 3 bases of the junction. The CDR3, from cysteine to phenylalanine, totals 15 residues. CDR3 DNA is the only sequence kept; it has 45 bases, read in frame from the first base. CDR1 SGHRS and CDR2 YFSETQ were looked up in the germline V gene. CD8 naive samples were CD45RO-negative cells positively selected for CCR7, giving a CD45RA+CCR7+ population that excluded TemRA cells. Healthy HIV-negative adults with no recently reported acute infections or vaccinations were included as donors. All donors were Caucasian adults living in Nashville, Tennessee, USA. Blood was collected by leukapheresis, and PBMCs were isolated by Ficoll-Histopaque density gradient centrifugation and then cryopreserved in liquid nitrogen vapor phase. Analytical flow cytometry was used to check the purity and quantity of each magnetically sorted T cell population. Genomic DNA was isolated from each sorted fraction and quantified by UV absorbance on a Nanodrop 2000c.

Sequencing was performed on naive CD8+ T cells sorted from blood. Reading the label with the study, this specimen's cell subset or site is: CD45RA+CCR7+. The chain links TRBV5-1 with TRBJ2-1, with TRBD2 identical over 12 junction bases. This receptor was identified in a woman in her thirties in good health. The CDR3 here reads CASATSGSSYNEQFF. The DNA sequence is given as TGCGCCAGTGCGACTAGCGGGAGCTCCTACAATGAGCAGTTCTTC.